The 10 T cell receptor beta chains presented below share a single source sample, sequenced in a study of cytotoxic CD8 clonotypes in ibrutinib-treated CLL. Some clones are missing from TCRdb's copy, which holds only in-frame ones; the method was immunoSEQ multiplex PCR. The profile shows 100,000 to 150,000 clones, approximately 85% of them singletons. Here the sequenced sample was PBMCs, taken after 24 months of ibrutinib treatment. The receptors stem from a human donor with chronic lymphocytic leukemia.

V and J are TRBV5-1 and TRBJ1-2, with TRBD1 identical over 8 bases. Unmatched junction bases numbered 6, after V lost 4 bases and J lost 7 bases. The CDR3 loop spans 13 amino acids. The germline V gene has CDR1 SGHRS and CDR2 YFSETQ. This chain's CDR3 is CASSLGQGTGYTF. CDR3 coding DNA: TGCGCCAGCAGCCTTGGACAGGGAACTGGCTACACCTTC.

The gene calls are TRBV7-2 and TRBJ2-1; possible D gene TRBD1, 6 bases. The CDR3 length is 16 residues. Germline assignment: CDR1 SGHTA and CDR2 FQGNSA. Deletions cut 1 base from V and 6 bases from J, with 16 bases between. CDR3 nucleotide sequence: TGTGCCAGCAGCTTAGGCGTGGACAGACTATCCAATGAGCAGTTCTTC. As protein: CASSLGVDRLSNEQFF.

The chain recombines TRBV10-1 with TRBJ1-2, with D hard to call. Germline lookup yields CDR1 WNHNN and CDR2 SYGVQD (reference sequence). V was pared by 7 bases and J by 2 bases, with 8 bases between. The CDR3 is 12 amino acids. The CDR3 loop is CASTGVNYGYTF. The CDR3 DNA sequence: TGCGCCAGCACCGGGGTAAACTATGGCTACACCTTC.

The chain recombines TRBV7-9 with TRBJ2-3; 7 bases are a match to TRBD2. Germline V lookup: CDR1 SEHNR, CDR2 FQNEAQ (reference sequence). CDR3 length: 16 residues. Trimming at V came to 1 base and at J to 1 base, leaving 5 bases not matched to a gene. As DNA, the CDR3 is TGTGCCAGCAGCTTAGGTGGCGGGAGAGGCACAGATACGCAGTATTTT. Translating it yields CASSLGGGRGTDTQYF.

This clone was recorded only once. The V gene is TRBV28, the J gene TRBJ1-6; no clear D gene. Trimming took off 4 bases at V and 6 bases at J, with 7 bases between the two ends. Germline assignment: CDR1 MDHEN and CDR2 SYDVKM. This CDR3 is built from 13 residues. CDR3 nucleotides: TGTGCCAGCAGTTCTCCCTTTAATTCACCCCTCCACTTT. Translating it yields CASSSPFNSPLHF. The full variable domain, its missing parts supplied by reference TRBV28 and TRBJ1-6, is DVKVTQSSRYLVKRTGEKVFLECVQDMDHENMFWYRQDPGLGLRLIYFSYDVKMKEKGDIPEGYSVSREKKERFSLILESASTNQTSMYLCASSSPFNSPLHFGNGTRLTVT.

The chain recombines TRBV5-1 with TRBJ2-7, with D hard to call. The CDR3 is 13 amino acids. Germline V CDR1 and CDR2: SGHRS, YFSETQ. Trimming took 0 bases from V and 3 from J, leaving 7 bases between them. This CDR3 is CASSLGAHYEQYF. CDR3 bases: TGCGCCAGCAGCTTGGGGGCCCACTACGAGCAGTACTTC.

This clone was detected only once. This sample includes further DNA sequences coding for the same CDR3. The chain links TRBV7-2 to TRBJ2-3; D is unresolved. The ends were cut back, 3 bases at V and 2 bases at J, with 6 bases in the middle. The CDR3 has 13 residues. The germline V gene encodes CDR1 SGHTA and CDR2 FQGNSA. DNA for the CDR3: TGTGCCAGCAGCTTGGCGGTCACAGATACGCAGTATTTT. Translated, it gives CASSLAVTDTQYF.

The gene calls are TRBV5-1 and TRBJ2-7; D is perhaps TRBD1 (6 bases). The V end lost 7 bases, the J end lost 5 bases, and 22 bases lay between the germline ends. The CDR3 is 15 residues long. The germline CDR1 and CDR2 sequences are SGHRS and YFSETQ. Here the CDR3 DNA reads TGCGCCAGCTCTGTCACGGGACACCCGACGGACGAGCAGTACTTC. This codes for CASSVTGHPTDEQYF.

This clone came up a few times. The chain combines TRBV14 with TRBJ1-1; D remains ambiguous. Trimming took 7 bases from V and 1 from J, leaving 13 bases between them. The CDR3 covers 14 residues. From germline, CDR1 is SGHDN and CDR2 FVKESK. The CDR3 DNA follows: TGTGCCAGCACACGCTGGAGGCCGAACACTGAAGCTTTCTTT. Its translation is CASTRWRPNTEAFF.

The V gene is TRBV4-3, the J gene TRBJ1-1; 7 bases match TRBD1. V lost 0 bases and J lost 5; bases outside the gene matches: 3. CDR1 is LGHNA and CDR2 is YSLEER in the germline V gene. CDR3 length: 14 amino acids. The CDR3 sequence: CASSQDRGGTEAFF. CDR3 nucleotides: TGCGCCAGCAGCCAAGACAGGGGGGGGACTGAAGCTTTCTTT.